The 18 T cell receptor beta chains below come from one sample, sequenced in a study of glioma-infiltrating T cells. Using RNA template, CDR3s of TCR alpha and beta were amplified with iRepertoire arm-PCR. MiXCR was run by TCRdb on the multiplex PCR reads, yielding one entry per CDR3 protein. The repertoire holds around 100,000 distinct CDR3 sequences, with 29% as singletons. The sample consisted of glioma tissue, nonneoplastic brain tissue, or PBMCs (not recorded which). The receptor set was obtained from a human donor with low-grade glioma or glioblastoma, undergoing nonglioma brain surgery, or in good health (not recorded which).

V gene TRBV18 combines with J gene TRBJ1-4, with no clear D. With 3 bases removed from V and 7 bases from J, the gap between germline ends came to 9 bases. Per the germline V gene, CDR1 is KGHSH and CDR2 is LQKENI. The CDR3 runs to 13 residues. The CDR3, as DNA: TGTGCCAGCTCACCGTTACCAGGTGAAAAACTGTTTTTT. Amino acid sequence: CASSPLPGEKLFF.

Many counts were recorded for this clonotype. The gene calls are TRBV6-1 and TRBJ2-7; D is uncertain. The CDR3 consists of 14 residues. The V gene lost 6 bases and the J gene lost 5 bases, with 17 bases spanning the gap. The germline gives CDR1 MNHNS, CDR2 SASEGT. The CDR3 reads CASSHGRPHDEQYF. The CDR3 DNA reads TGTGCCAGCAGCCACGGACGGCCGCACGACGAGCAGTACTTC.

The rearrangement links TRBV6-4 to TRBJ2-3, with unresolved D. The ends were cut back, 3 bases at V and 2 bases at J, with 15 bases in the middle. CDR3 length: 16 amino acids. Germline lookup yields CDR1 MRHNA and CDR2 SNTAGT. CDR3 bases: TGTGCCAGCAGTGAGACTGGGTTGGAGTTCACAGATACGCAGTATTTT. Its translation is CASSETGLEFTDTQYF.

About this clonotype: Its ends do not fully match the called genes, so a read error is possible. The chain has TRBV4-1 and TRBJ1-2, with TRBD1 as a possible D gene (5 bases). This CDR3 contains 15 residues. CDR1 and CDR2 (germline): MGHRA, YSYEKL. This CDR3 is CASSQDTRVGYGYTF. The DNA for the CDR3 is TGCGCCAGTAGCCAAGACACCAGGGTAGGCTATGGCTACACCTTC.

In this sample, this clonotype turned up a few times. The chain employs TRBV7-2 and TRBJ2-7; D call uncertain. The CDR3 spans 15 residues. CDR1 is SGHTA and CDR2 is FQGNSA in the germline V gene. Trimming removed 1 base at V and 0 bases at J, with 10 bases between. CDR3 in amino acids: CASSLGGSPSYEQYF. The DNA for the CDR3 is TGTGCCAGCAGCTTAGGGGGTTCTCCCTCCTACGAGCAGTACTTC.

This clonotype was observed many times. The rearrangement joins TRBV19 to TRBJ1-1; D possibly corresponds to TRBD1 (6 bases). This CDR3 has 15 residues. The V gene lost 7 bases and the J gene lost 0 bases, with 15 bases spanning the gap. Per the germline V gene, CDR1 is LNHDA and CDR2 is SQIVND (reference sequence). CDR3 residues: CASKVQGQMNTEAFF. Written as DNA, the CDR3 is TGTGCCAGTAAAGTTCAGGGGCAGATGAACACTGAAGCTTTCTTT.

This clonotype was counted at least ten times. The chain is built from TRBV29-1 and TRBJ1-2; unclear D gene. The germline V gene encodes CDR1 SQVTM and CDR2 ANQGSEA. V lost 3 bases, J lost 3 bases, and 8 bases lay in between. CDR3 length equals 12 residues. CDR3 in amino acids: CSVDEGDYGYTF. The CDR3 coding sequence is TGCAGCGTTGATGAGGGTGACTATGGCTACACCTTC.

The gene calls are TRBV12-3 or TRBV12-4 and TRBJ2-7; the D gene is possibly TRBD2 (6 bases). Trimming shortened V by 7 bases and J by 3 bases, and 16 bases separated the two germline ends. CDR3 length: 14 residues. The CDR3 loop reads CASTIRGMGYEQYF. CDR3 nucleotide sequence: TGTGCCAGCACCATCCGGGGGATGGGCTACGAGCAGTACTTC.

Ten or more counts support this clonotype. The V and J genes are TRBV29-1 and TRBJ2-5; unclear D gene. The CDR3 has 9 amino acids. Trimming removed 4 bases at V and 5 bases at J, with 2 bases between. Germline V gives CDR1 SQVTM, CDR2 ANQGSEA. The CDR3 DNA sequence: TGCAGCGTTGGGGAGACCCAGTACTTC. Translated, it gives CSVGETQYF.

V gene TRBV7-9 combines with J gene TRBJ1-1, with a tentative D call TRBD1 (6 bases). Germline V gives CDR1 SEHNR, CDR2 FQNEAQ (reference sequence). This CDR3 has 15 residues. The V end was cut by 3 bases, the J end by 6 bases, with 17 bases between. CDR3 loop: CASSFMGTSVPEAFF. Here the CDR3 DNA reads TGTGCCAGCAGCTTCATGGGGACATCCGTACCTGAAGCTTTCTTT.

This clonotype was recorded a few times. J is TRBJ2-5 and V is TRBV7-2; no firm D call. Germline CDR1 SGHTA, CDR2 FQGNSA. The V and J ends lost 3 bases and 7 bases respectively, with 18 bases between them. This CDR3 spans 15 amino acids. The DNA for the CDR3 is TGTGCCAGCAGCTTGGGGATGTTACTCGATTTGACCCAGTACTTC. This codes for CASSLGMLLDLTQYF.

The chain carries TRBV19 and TRBJ1-1; D perhaps matches TRBD1 (6 bases). Germline V CDR1 and CDR2: LNHDA, SQIVND (reference sequence). This CDR3 contains 16 residues. Between the trimmed V and J ends, which lost 8 bases and 1 base, there was a span of 20 bases. The CDR3: CASRRGAFTKNTEAFF. In DNA, the CDR3 is TGTGCCAGTCGGCGGGGGGCCTTCACTAAGAACACTGAAGCTTTCTTT.

The CDR3 reads CAWSVLDRTDTQYF. The DNA of the CDR3 is TGTGCCTGGAGTGTACTGGACCGCACAGATACGCAGTATTTT. This rearrangement joins TRBV30 to TRBJ2-3; D not certain. V was trimmed by 0 bases and J by 1 base, leaving 8 bases between them. The CDR3 totals 14 residues. Germline V gene lookup returns CDR1 GTSNPN and CDR2 SVGIG (reference sequence).

This clonotype was counted many times. The chain carries TRBV6-1 and TRBJ2-5, with D unresolved. The CDR3 loop spans 11 amino acids. Trimming took 8 bases from V and 0 from J, leaving 4 bases between them. The germline V gene encodes CDR1 MNHNS and CDR2 SASEGT. CDR3 DNA: TGTGCCAGCGCGGACCAAGAGACCCAGTACTTC. Amino acid sequence: CASADQETQYF.

Note on this clonotype: Just one base apart from a much larger clone, this may be a read error. The chain couples TRBV6-2 or TRBV6-3 to TRBJ2-7; D is uncertain. The CDR3 covers 13 residues. V gave up 7 bases and J gave up 5 bases, with 15 bases separating them. From germline, CDR1 is MNHEY and CDR2 SVGEGT. CDR3: CASIWSGFDEQYF. CDR3 DNA sequence: TGTGCCAGCATTTGGAGTGGGTTCGACGAGCAGTACTTC.

This clonotype was counted ten times or more. This chain uses TRBV28 with TRBJ2-7; 8 positions agree with TRBD1. The CDR3 covers 14 residues. The germline V gene encodes CDR1 MDHEN and CDR2 SYDVKM. The V gene end was trimmed by 7 bases and the J gene end by 5 bases; junction bases not matched to a gene: 10. The CDR3 loop is CASTPGQGLDEQYF. As DNA, the CDR3 is TGTGCCAGCACCCCCGGACAGGGTCTCGACGAGCAGTACTTC.

Relative to its sample, this clonotype is medium-sized. The chain has TRBV6-1 and TRBJ2-1; TRBD2 agrees at 9 bases. The germline V gene encodes CDR1 MNHNS and CDR2 SASEGT. J gave up 2 bases and V 6 bases, and 11 bases lay outside the gene matches. This CDR3 has 17 residues. The CDR3 is CASRTESSGGAYNEQFF. CDR3 in DNA: TGTGCCAGCAGGACGGAGAGTAGCGGGGGAGCCTACAATGAGCAGTTCTTC.

This clonotype was counted at least ten times. The rearrangement joins TRBV7-2 to TRBJ2-7; maybe TRBD2 (6 bases). The CDR3 contains 14 residues. Between the trimmed V and J ends, which lost 3 bases and 2 bases, there was a span of 11 bases. CDR1 is SGHTA and CDR2 is FQGNSA in the germline V gene. In DNA form, the CDR3 reads TGTGCCAGCAGCTTTTGGCGGGGTCCCTACGAGCAGTACTTC. Residues: CASSFWRGPYEQYF.